One and the same sample provided the 11 T cell receptor beta chains below, sequenced in a study of blood T cells in healthy people across ages. Together with a sample-barcoded 5' primer, a J-beta primer mix was included in a second PCR lasting about 7 to 12 cycles. TCRdb reanalysed the 5' RACE reads using MiXCR and keeps one entry per CDR3 protein. The table has 380,000 or so distinct CDR3 sequences, roughly half seen once; the top ten hold 45% to 65%. The sequenced material came from blood. The source is a man between 60 and 75 years old in good health.

The genes are TRBV3-1 and TRBJ1-1; D gene unclear. This CDR3 is built from 15 residues. Trimming pared 5 bases from V and 4 bases from J, leaving 17 bases between. In germline, CDR1 is LGHDT, CDR2 YNNKEL (reference sequence). The CDR3 bases are TGTGCCAGCAGCGACCCTCTGTGGGGTGGCACTGAAGCTTTCTTT. Its protein product is CASSDPLWGGTEAFF.

V usage is TRBV6-6 and J usage is TRBJ1-2; TRBD1 matches at 7 bases. The V and J ends lost 8 bases and 4 bases, in that order; junction bases with no gene match: 7. Germline V CDR1 and CDR2: MNHNY, SVGAGI (reference sequence). This CDR3 has 13 residues. The CDR3 loop reads CASGQGQSYGYTF. The CDR3 DNA follows: TGTGCCAGCGGCCAGGGACAGAGCTATGGCTACACCTTC.

This clonotype showed up many times. This may be a read error: a much more frequent sequence differs by one nucleotide. V usage is TRBV30 and J usage is TRBJ2-4, with 7 bases lining up with TRBD2. The CDR3 has 12 residues. Germline V gene data show CDR1 as GTSNPN and CDR2 as SVGIG (reference sequence). The CDR3: CAGSPWGGIQYF. The CDR3 nucleotides are TGTGCCGGGAGTCCTTGGGGGGGCATTCAGTACTTC.

This clonotype was picked up a small number of times. V gene TRBV6-2 or TRBV6-3 combines with J gene TRBJ2-7, with 7 bases matching TRBD1. This CDR3 comprises 15 residues. V lost 6 bases to trimming and J lost 2 bases; unmatched junction nucleotides: 10. Germline assignment: CDR1 MNHEY and CDR2 SVGEGT. CDR3 sequence: CASRHTADRAYEQYF. CDR3 nucleotides: TGTGCCAGCAGGCACACCGCCGACAGGGCCTACGAGCAGTACTTC.

This chain connects TRBV7-3 to TRBJ2-6; the match to TRBD1 covers 12 bases. With 0 bases clipped from V and 0 bases from J, the junction kept 6 bases outside the gene matches. The V gene's germline CDR1 is SGHTA and CDR2 FQGTGA. The CDR3 sequence is 20 residues long. The CDR3 nucleotides read TGTGCCAGCAGCTTAACGGGACAGGGGGCGGGCTTCTCTGGGGCCAACGTCCTGACTTTC. Protein product: CASSLTGQGAGFSGANVLTF.

V and J are TRBV3-1 and TRBJ1-6; 7 bases map to TRBD1. The CDR3 consists of 16 residues. Germline CDR1 LGHDT, CDR2 YNNKEL (reference sequence). V lost 5 bases to trimming and J lost 8 bases; unmatched junction nucleotides: 12. CDR3 amino acids: CASSSGTDIRDSPLHF. CDR3 DNA sequence: TGTGCCAGCAGCTCCGGGACAGATATTCGGGATTCACCCCTCCACTTT.

The CDR3 DNA is TGTGCCAGCAGTGAGGAGGGGGGCTTCGGGGAGCTGTTTTTT. Amino acids: CASSEEGGFGELFF. The chain links TRBV6-4 to TRBJ2-2; either TRBD1 or TRBD2 may fit D (6 bases each). The CDR3 spans 14 residues. V lost 3 bases to trimming and J lost 7 bases, with 12 bases between them. Looked up from germline, CDR1 is MRHNA and CDR2 is SNTAGT.

This clonotype occurred a few times. This chain connects TRBV6-5 to TRBJ2-3; D gene unclear. Trimming stripped 4 bases from V and 6 bases from J, with 20 bases between. Germline CDR1 reads MNHEY; CDR2 reads SVGAGI. The CDR3 extends over 16 amino acids. The CDR3 reads CASSLKAPIFSDTQYF. The CDR3, as DNA: TGTGCCAGCAGTTTGAAAGCGCCAATCTTTTCGGATACGCAGTATTTT.

The chain has TRBV9 and TRBJ1-1, with TRBD1 matching over 8 bases. With 3 bases clipped from V and 4 bases from J, the junction kept 2 bases outside the gene matches. This CDR3 contains 13 residues. Germline V gene lookup returns CDR1 SGDLS and CDR2 YYNGEE. The CDR3 sequence: CASSAGGSTEAFF. As DNA, the CDR3 is TGTGCCAGCAGCGCAGGGGGCTCCACTGAAGCTTTCTTT.

About this clonotype: A single base separates this from a much larger clone, so it may be a read error. The V and J genes are TRBV4-3 and TRBJ2-7, with D perhaps being TRBD1 or TRBD2 (5 bases each). The CDR3 is 14 amino acids. Looked up from germline, CDR1 is LGHNA and CDR2 is YSLEER. The CDR3 bases are TGCGCCGGCAGCCCCCGGGCAGGGAGCTACGAGCAGTACTTC. This encodes CAGSPRAGSYEQYF.

This clonotype was found a few times. This chain uses TRBV20-1 with TRBJ2-1, with 11 positions matching TRBD2. The CDR3 extends over 17 amino acids. The trim removed 3 bases at V and 5 bases at J, leaving 12 bases unmatched. The germline CDR1 and CDR2 sequences are DFQATT and SNEGSKA (reference sequence). The CDR3 reads CSARPPGLAGGNNEQFF. Here the CDR3 DNA reads TGCAGTGCTAGGCCCCCCGGCCTAGCGGGAGGAAACAATGAGCAGTTCTTC.